One sample yielded the 31 T cell receptor beta chains listed below, sequenced in a study of PD-1 blockade in classical Hodgkin lymphoma. The protocol was immunoSEQ multiplex PCR, while the TCRdb copy is restricted to in-frame clones and leaves out a portion. The top ten clones hold 9.7% of a sample with fewer than 65,000 clones, roughly nine tenths of them seen once. Each patient's relapse followed autologous stem cell transplantation, and brentuximab vedotin exposure varied. The source material was peripheral blood mononuclear cells (PBMCs), sampled at baseline. The receptor set was obtained from a human donor with classical Hodgkin lymphoma.

This chain links TRBV18 with TRBJ2-7; D not certain. The V gene's germline CDR1 is KGHSH and CDR2 LQKENI. The CDR3 runs to 13 residues. V was cut by 3 bases and J by 7 bases, with 13 bases left in between. CDR3: CASSPAQDLEQYF. In nucleotides, the CDR3 is TGTGCCAGCTCACCGGCGCAGGATTTAGAGCAGTACTTC. The complete variable domain, with remaining parts taken from reference TRBV18 and TRBJ2-7, reads NAGVMQNPRHLVRRRGQEARLRCSPMKGHSHVYWYRQLPEEGLKFMVYLQKENIIDESGMPKERFSAEFPKEGPSILRIQQVVRGDSAAYFCASSPAQDLEQYFGPGTRLTVT.

In DNA form, the CDR3 reads TGTGCCAGCTCACCACCCGGGACAGGTGGGGAGACCCAGTACTTC. This sequence encodes CASSPPGTGGETQYF. This sequence joins TRBV18 and TRBJ2-5; 8 positions match TRBD1. The CDR3 has 15 residues. The junction had 5 bases not matched to a gene; V was cut back by 0 bases and J by 5 bases. Germline CDR1 is KGHSH and CDR2 is LQKENI.

The CDR3 DNA is TGTGCCAGCAGTACCCGGGACAGGGCTATTGCTGAAGCTTTCTTT. Translated: CASSTRDRAIAEAFF. The genes are TRBV28 and TRBJ1-1; 9 nucleotides agree with TRBD1. The CDR3 has 15 amino acids. Germline V gene data show CDR1 as MDHEN and CDR2 as SYDVKM. Losses at the gene ends were 5 bases for V and 6 bases for J; bases not matched to a gene: 10.

The genes are TRBV7-8 and TRBJ2-3; D may match TRBD1 or TRBD2 (5 bases each). Deletions cut 1 base from V and 1 base from J, with 9 bases between. The CDR3 spans 15 residues. The germline V gene encodes CDR1 SGHVS and CDR2 FQNEAQ. CDR3 in DNA: TGTGCCAGCAGCTTAGTCAGGGACCGCACAGATACGCAGTATTTT. It codes for CASSLVRDRTDTQYF.

The J gene is TRBJ1-1, the V gene TRBV11-2; 8 nucleotides align to TRBD1. The CDR3 contains 16 residues. V shed 4 bases, J shed 1 base, and the junction held 8 bases outside the gene matches. Germline lookup yields CDR1 SGHAT and CDR2 FQNNGV. CDR3: CASSSGQGRRNTEAFF. The CDR3 bases are TGTGCCAGCAGCTCTGGACAGGGTAGGAGGAACACTGAAGCTTTCTTT.

The V call is TRBV5-6, the J call TRBJ1-3; no definite D call. The CDR3 is made up of 12 amino acids. V lost 4 bases, J lost 4 bases, and 6 bases lay in between. CDR1 and CDR2 from the germline V gene are SGHDT and YYEEEE. For the CDR3, the DNA is TGTGCCAGCAGCGGATCCGGAAACACCATATATTTT. Protein product: CASSGSGNTIYF.

The chain carries TRBV27 and TRBJ2-7; the D gene could be TRBD1 or TRBD2 (5 bases each). Trimming removed 6 bases at V and 2 bases at J, with 17 bases between. Germline lookup yields CDR1 MNHEY and CDR2 SMNVEV (reference sequence). This CDR3 has 15 residues. In DNA, the CDR3 is TGTGCCAGCAGACCCGGAGGACAAAGAGCCTACGAGCAGTACTTC. It specifies CASRPGGQRAYEQYF.

The chain joins TRBV10-1 to TRBJ1-2; possible D gene TRBD1, 6 bases. The CDR3 is made up of 17 amino acids. V lost 0 bases and J lost 3, with 17 bases in between. CDR1 WNHNN and CDR2 SYGVQD come from the germline V gene (reference sequence). CDR3 sequence: CASSESPYRVRDYGYTF. The DNA for the CDR3 is TGCGCCAGCAGTGAGTCACCTTACAGGGTACGGGACTATGGCTACACCTTC.

This clone was seen just once. The chain recombines TRBV6-1 with TRBJ2-1; the D gene is possibly TRBD2 (6 bases). This CDR3 is 16 amino acids long. CDR1 is MNHNS and CDR2 is SASEGT in the germline V gene. Between the trimmed V and J ends, which lost 2 bases and 0 bases, there was a span of 11 bases. CDR3 nucleotide sequence: TGTGCCAGCAGTGAATTCGGGGGTTCCTCCTACAATGAGCAGTTCTTC. Its translation: CASSEFGGSSYNEQFF.

This chain uses TRBV5-1 with TRBJ2-7; 7 bases are a match to TRBD2. V was pared by 0 bases and J by 7 bases, with 7 bases of the junction left unmatched. Germline-derived CDR1 and CDR2 are SGHRS and YFSETQ. CDR3 length: 14 amino acids. DNA for the CDR3: TGCGCCAGCAGCTTGGCCCAGGGAGGGATTGAGCAGTACTTC. Its protein product is CASSLAQGGIEQYF.

V is TRBV2 and J is TRBJ1-4; a possible D gene is TRBD1 (6 bases). Germline V gene data show CDR1 as SNHLY and CDR2 as FYNNEI. Trimming stripped 7 bases from V and 6 bases from J, with 21 bases between. CDR3 length: 16 residues. CDR3 DNA sequence: TGTGCCAGCAAAATCCGCCGTTCAGGGGCGGATGAAAAACTGTTTTTT. It is translated as CASKIRRSGADEKLFF.

There are a few counts of this clone. This rearrangement joins TRBV5-1 to TRBJ2-1, with 12 bases that match TRBD1. The CDR3 spans 16 residues. V was clipped by 4 bases and J by 7 bases; unmatched bases: 9. Germline CDR1 is SGHRS and CDR2 is YFSETQ. DNA for the CDR3: TGCGCCAGCAGCCCTCTCGGGACAGGGGGCAGAAATGAGCAGTTCTTC. Its protein product is CASSPLGTGGRNEQFF.

CDR3 in amino acids: CASSFLDRGLDEQYF. For the CDR3, the DNA is TGTGCCAGCAGTTTCCTAGACAGGGGGCTAGACGAGCAGTACTTC. The chain is built from TRBV28 and TRBJ2-7; 10 bases agree with TRBD1. With 3 bases clipped from V and 5 bases from J, the junction kept 7 bases outside the gene matches. Germline lookup yields CDR1 MDHEN and CDR2 SYDVKM. The length of the CDR3 is 15 residues.

The CDR3 is CASSSSHRVETQYF. CDR3 sequence (DNA): TGTGCCAGCAGTTCCTCCCACAGGGTTGAGACCCAGTACTTC. The rearrangement uses TRBV27 and TRBJ2-5, with D perhaps TRBD1 (6 bases). Germline V lookup: CDR1 MNHEY, CDR2 SMNVEV (reference sequence). The ends were cut back, 4 bases at V and 5 bases at J, with 14 bases in the middle. This CDR3 comprises 14 residues.

The chain carries TRBV29-1 and TRBJ2-5; 8 bases line up with TRBD1. Germline V CDR1 and CDR2: SQVTM, ANQGSEA. The CDR3 consists of 13 residues. Trimming removed 6 bases from V and 5 bases from J; junction bases left unmatched: 8. CDR3 region: CSVPGTGQETQYF. DNA for the CDR3: TGCAGCGTACCGGGGACAGGACAGGAGACCCAGTACTTC.

J is TRBJ2-7 and V is TRBV28; 9 bases agree with TRBD1. CDR3 length: 14 residues. CDR1 is MDHEN and CDR2 is SYDVKM in the germline V gene. V shed 4 bases, J shed 6 bases, and the junction held 7 bases outside the gene matches. The CDR3 DNA follows: TGTGCCAGCAGTTCCGGGGGACAGGGACGCGAGCAGTACTTC. This translates into CASSSGGQGREQYF.

The chain combines TRBV9 with TRBJ2-2, with 7 nucleotides matching TRBD1. The germline V gene encodes CDR1 SGDLS and CDR2 YYNGEE. The CDR3 covers 17 residues. Trimming cost V 4 bases and J 0 bases; bases outside gene matches: 9. The CDR3 sequence is CASSPRGQNTNTGELFF. The CDR3 DNA reads as TGTGCCAGCAGCCCGAGGGGACAGAACACGAACACCGGGGAGCTGTTTTTT.

The chain has TRBV10-2 and TRBJ2-3; TRBD2 agrees at 10 bases. After removal of 6 bases from V and 3 bases from J, the junction contained 6 bases not matched to a gene. Germline CDR1 reads WSHSY; CDR2 reads SAAADI. The CDR3 spans 15 residues. This CDR3 is CASSRAGGPTDTQYF. DNA of the CDR3: TGCGCCAGCAGCCGAGCGGGAGGGCCGACAGATACGCAGTATTTT.

This clone was seen once. J is TRBJ2-1 and V is TRBV9; 10 nucleotides match TRBD2. J was trimmed by 0 bases and V by 3 bases; bases with no gene match: 15. Germline-derived CDR1 and CDR2 are SGDLS and YYNGEE. This CDR3 has 20 amino acids. The CDR3 DNA sequence: TGTGCCAGCAGCGCCAAGGGGTGGCTAGCGGGAGTAGTCTCCTACAATGAGCAGTTCTTC. Encoded protein: CASSAKGWLAGVVSYNEQFF.

This clone was seen once. V is TRBV7-8 and J is TRBJ1-5, with TRBD1 as a possible D gene (5 bases). The germline V and J ends were trimmed by 3 bases and 5 bases, with 8 bases remaining between them. The CDR3 is made up of 13 amino acids. Germline CDR1 is SGHVS and CDR2 is FQNEAQ. This CDR3 reads CASSLTDDQPQHF. The CDR3 DNA reads TGTGCCAGCAGCTTGACAGACGATCAGCCCCAGCATTTT. Variable domain in full (rest from reference TRBV7-8 and TRBJ1-5): GAGVSQSPRYKVAKRGQDVALRCDPISGHVSLFWYQQALGQGPEFLTYFQNEAQLDKSGLPSDRFFAERPEGSVSTLKIQRTQQEDSAVYLCASSLTDDQPQHFGDGTRLSIL.

The V call is TRBV13, the J call TRBJ2-7, with 7 positions matching TRBD1. Germline V CDR1 and CDR2: PRHDT, FYEKMQ (reference sequence). The length of the CDR3 is 14 residues. Trimming took 5 bases from V and 2 from J; bases not matched to a gene: 6. The CDR3 DNA reads as TGTGCCAGCAGCCCAGAGACAGGGCCCTACGAGCAGTACTTC. This codes for CASSPETGPYEQYF. Full variable domain (outside the CDR3, taken from reference TRBV13 and TRBJ2-7): AAGVIQSPRHLIKEKRETATLKCYPIPRHDTVYWYQQGPGQDPQFLISFYEKMQSDKGSIPDRFSAQQFSDYHSELNMSSLELGDSALYFCASSPETGPYEQYFGPGTRLTVT.

The chain joins TRBV10-2 to TRBJ2-7, with 7 nucleotides matching TRBD1. The J segment lost 3 bases and the V segment lost 4 bases, leaving 6 bases of the junction unmatched. CDR3 size: 14 residues. Germline V lookup: CDR1 WSHSY, CDR2 SAAADI. The CDR3 loop is CASSGTGDLYEQYF. CDR3 DNA sequence: TGCGCCAGCAGTGGGACAGGAGATCTCTACGAGCAGTACTTC.

This clone was recorded only once. The rearrangement links TRBV7-6 to TRBJ2-7, with 7 bases aligning to TRBD2. With 5 bases clipped from V and 2 bases from J, the junction kept 9 bases outside the gene matches. Germline lookup yields CDR1 SGHVS and CDR2 FNYEAQ. The CDR3 is 15 amino acids. CDR3 in amino acids: CASSNTSVEAYEQYF. For the CDR3, the DNA is TGTGCCAGCAGCAACACTAGCGTGGAGGCCTACGAGCAGTACTTC.

This chain connects TRBV2 to TRBJ2-1, with TRBD2 identical over 9 bases. With 2 bases clipped from V and 7 bases from J, the junction kept 6 bases outside the gene matches. This CDR3 spans 15 amino acids. Germline V gene lookup returns CDR1 SNHLY and CDR2 FYNNEI. CDR3 protein: CASSEQAGGWNEQFF. The CDR3 nucleotides read TGTGCCAGCAGTGAACAAGCGGGGGGTTGGAATGAGCAGTTCTTC.

The genes are TRBV7-9 and TRBJ2-4, with 7 bases matching TRBD1. The CDR3 spans 13 residues. Germline CDR1 and CDR2: SEHNR and FQNEAQ (reference sequence). V gave up 6 bases and J gave up 5 bases; unmatched junction bases: 4. The CDR3 loop reads CASSGDSQNIQYF. In DNA, the CDR3 is TGTGCCAGCAGTGGGGACAGCCAAAACATTCAGTACTTC. The whole variable domain, remainder taken from reference TRBV7-9 and TRBJ2-4, is DTGVSQNPRHKITKRGQNVTFRCDPISEHNRLYWYRQTLGQGPEFLTYFQNEAQLEKSRLLSDRFSAERPKGSFSTLEIQRTEQGDSAMYLCASSGDSQNIQYFGAGTRLSVL.

This clone came up once. This chain connects TRBV7-8 to TRBJ2-7, with D maybe TRBD2 (5 bases). Germline V gene lookup returns CDR1 SGHVS and CDR2 FQNEAQ. The V gene lost 5 bases and the J gene lost 3 bases, with 14 bases spanning the gap. CDR3 length: 14 amino acids. The CDR3 is CASSLLRVDYEQYF. For the CDR3, the DNA is TGTGCCAGCAGCCTGCTGAGGGTGGACTACGAGCAGTACTTC.

The chain has TRBV10-2 and TRBJ1-3; 7 nucleotides agree with TRBD1. V lost 7 bases and J lost 4; bases outside the gene matches: 4. CDR1 and CDR2 from the germline V gene are WSHSY and SAAADI. This CDR3 comprises 13 residues. CDR3 sequence: CASTQGRGNTIYF. The DNA for the CDR3 is TGCGCCAGCACACAGGGGCGGGGAAACACCATATATTTT.

The sample holds one count of this clone. The rearrangement links TRBV5-5 to TRBJ2-3; 10 nucleotides line up with TRBD2. The V segment lost 4 bases and the J segment 3 bases; nucleotides outside the gene matches: 8. This CDR3 is 16 amino acids long. The germline gives CDR1 SGHKS, CDR2 YYEKEE (reference sequence). The chain's CDR3 is CASSQQPSGRTDTQYF. The CDR3 nucleotides are TGTGCCAGCAGCCAGCAGCCTAGCGGGAGAACAGATACGCAGTATTTT. The full variable domain, with the rest looked up from reference TRBV5-5 and TRBJ2-3, is DAGVTQSPTHLIKTRGQQVTLRCSPISGHKSVSWYQQVLGQGPQFIFQYYEKEERGRGNFPDRFSARQFPNYSSELNVNALLLGDSALYLCASSQQPSGRTDTQYFGPGTRLTVL.

This chain uses TRBV5-1 with TRBJ2-7; perhaps D is TRBD1 or TRBD2 (5 bases each). V was clipped by 0 bases and J by 5 bases, with 6 bases between them. The CDR3 contains 12 residues. Per germline, CDR1 SGHRS and CDR2 YFSETQ. CDR3 sequence: CASSLGGDEQYF. In DNA, the CDR3 is TGCGCCAGCAGCTTGGGAGGGGACGAGCAGTACTTC.

V gene TRBV28 combines with J gene TRBJ1-1; TRBD1 matches at 7 bases. Germline CDR1 reads MDHEN; CDR2 reads SYDVKM. This CDR3 spans 16 amino acids. V was clipped by 6 bases and J by 2 bases; unmatched bases: 12. The CDR3 is CASRPRNRGVNTEAFF. Here the CDR3 DNA reads TGTGCCAGCAGACCCAGGAACAGGGGAGTAAACACTGAAGCTTTCTTT.

The chain combines TRBV4-2 with TRBJ2-1, with D maybe TRBD1 (5 bases). V lost 1 base and J 8 bases, leaving 15 bases between the germline ends. CDR3 length equals 15 residues. Germline V CDR1 and CDR2: LGHNA, YNFKEQ. CDR3 sequence (DNA): TGTGCCAGCAGCCAAGTGTTGGGGTGGGGCGATGAGCAGTTCTTC. The encoded protein is CASSQVLGWGDEQFF.